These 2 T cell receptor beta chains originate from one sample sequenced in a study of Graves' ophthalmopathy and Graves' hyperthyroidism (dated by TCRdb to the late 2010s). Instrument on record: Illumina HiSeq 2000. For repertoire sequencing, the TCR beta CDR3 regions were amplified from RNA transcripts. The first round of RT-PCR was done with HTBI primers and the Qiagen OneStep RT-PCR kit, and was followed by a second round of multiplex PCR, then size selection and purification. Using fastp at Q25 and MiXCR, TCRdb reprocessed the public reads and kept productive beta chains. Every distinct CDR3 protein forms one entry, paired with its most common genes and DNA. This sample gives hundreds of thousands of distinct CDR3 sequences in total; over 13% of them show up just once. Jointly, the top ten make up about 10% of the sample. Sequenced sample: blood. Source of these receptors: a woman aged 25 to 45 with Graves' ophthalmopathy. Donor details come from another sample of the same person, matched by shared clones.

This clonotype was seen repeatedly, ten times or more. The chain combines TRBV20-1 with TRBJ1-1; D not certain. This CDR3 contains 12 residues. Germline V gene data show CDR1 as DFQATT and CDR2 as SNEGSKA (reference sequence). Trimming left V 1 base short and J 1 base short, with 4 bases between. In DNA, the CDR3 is TGCAGTGCTAGAGGGGGGAACACTGAAGCTTTCTTT. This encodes CSARGGNTEAFF.

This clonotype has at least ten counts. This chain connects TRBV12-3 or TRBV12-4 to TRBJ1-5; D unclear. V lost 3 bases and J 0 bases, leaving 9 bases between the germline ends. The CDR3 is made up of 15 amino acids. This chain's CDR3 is CASSFYRSSNQPQHF. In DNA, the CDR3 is TGTGCCAGCAGTTTTTACAGAAGTAGCAATCAGCCCCAGCATTTT.